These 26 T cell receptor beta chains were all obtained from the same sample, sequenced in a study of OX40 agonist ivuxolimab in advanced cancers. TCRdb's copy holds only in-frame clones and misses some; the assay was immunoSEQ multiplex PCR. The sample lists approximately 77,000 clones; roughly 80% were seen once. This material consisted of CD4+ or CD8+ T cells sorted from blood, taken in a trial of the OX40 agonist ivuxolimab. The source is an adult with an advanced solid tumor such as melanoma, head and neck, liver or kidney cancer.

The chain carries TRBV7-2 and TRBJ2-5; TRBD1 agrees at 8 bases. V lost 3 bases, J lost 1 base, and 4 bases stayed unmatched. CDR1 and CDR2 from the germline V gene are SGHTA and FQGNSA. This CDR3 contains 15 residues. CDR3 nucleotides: TGTGCCAGCAGCTTCCAGGGGGCGTCCCAAGAGACCCAGTACTTC. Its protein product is CASSFQGASQETQYF.

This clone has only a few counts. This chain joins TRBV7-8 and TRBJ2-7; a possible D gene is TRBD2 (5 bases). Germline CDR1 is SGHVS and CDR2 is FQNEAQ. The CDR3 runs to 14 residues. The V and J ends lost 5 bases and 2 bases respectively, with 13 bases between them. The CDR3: CASSLLEGAYEQYF. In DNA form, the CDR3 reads TGTGCCAGCAGCCTTCTAGAGGGAGCCTACGAGCAGTACTTC. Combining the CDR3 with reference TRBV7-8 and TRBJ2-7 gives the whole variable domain GAGVSQSPRYKVAKRGQDVALRCDPISGHVSLFWYQQALGQGPEFLTYFQNEAQLDKSGLPSDRFFAERPEGSVSTLKIQRTQQEDSAVYLCASSLLEGAYEQYFGPGTRLTVT.

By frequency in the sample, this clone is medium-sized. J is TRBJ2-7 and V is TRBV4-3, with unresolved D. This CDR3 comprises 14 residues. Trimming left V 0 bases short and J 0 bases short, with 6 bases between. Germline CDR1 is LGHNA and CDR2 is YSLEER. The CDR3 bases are TGCGCCAGCAGCCAAGACCCGAGCTCCTACGAGCAGTACTTC. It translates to CASSQDPSSYEQYF.

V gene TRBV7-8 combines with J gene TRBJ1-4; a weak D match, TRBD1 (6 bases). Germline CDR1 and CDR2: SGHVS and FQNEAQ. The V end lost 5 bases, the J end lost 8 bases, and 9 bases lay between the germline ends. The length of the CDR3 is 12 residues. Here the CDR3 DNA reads TGTGCCAGCAGCCGGGACAACGAAAAACTGTTTTTT. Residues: CASSRDNEKLFF.

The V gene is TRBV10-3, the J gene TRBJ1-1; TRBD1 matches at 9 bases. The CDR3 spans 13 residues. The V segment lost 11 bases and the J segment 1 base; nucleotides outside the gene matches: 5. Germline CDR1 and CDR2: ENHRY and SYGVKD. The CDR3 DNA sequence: TGTGCCTCAAGGGGACAGGGGAACACTGAAGCTTTCTTT. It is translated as CASRGQGNTEAFF.

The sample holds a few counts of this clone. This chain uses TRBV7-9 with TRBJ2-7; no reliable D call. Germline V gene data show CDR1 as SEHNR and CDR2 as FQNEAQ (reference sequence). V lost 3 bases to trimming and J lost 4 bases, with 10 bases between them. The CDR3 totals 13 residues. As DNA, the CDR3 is TGTGCCAGCAGCTTTTCGCTACCATACGAGCAGTACTTC. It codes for CASSFSLPYEQYF.

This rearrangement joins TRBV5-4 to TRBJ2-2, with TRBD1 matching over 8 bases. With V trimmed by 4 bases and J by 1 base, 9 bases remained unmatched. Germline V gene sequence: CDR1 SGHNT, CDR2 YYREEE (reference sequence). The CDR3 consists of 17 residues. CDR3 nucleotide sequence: TGTGCCAGCAGCCGAAATCCAGGGGGCTTGAACACCGGGGAGCTGTTTTTT. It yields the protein CASSRNPGGLNTGELFF. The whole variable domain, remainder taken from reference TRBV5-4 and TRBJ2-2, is ETGVTQSPTHLIKTRGQQVTLRCSSQSGHNTVSWYQQALGQGPQFIFQYYREEENGRGNFPPRFSGLQFPNYSSELNVNALELDDSALYLCASSRNPGGLNTGELFFGEGSRLTVL.

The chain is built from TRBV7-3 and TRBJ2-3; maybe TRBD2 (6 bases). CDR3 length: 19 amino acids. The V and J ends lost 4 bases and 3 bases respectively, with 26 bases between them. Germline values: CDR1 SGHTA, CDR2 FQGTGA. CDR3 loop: CASSSLGSSGHAGTDTQYF. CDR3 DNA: TGTGCCAGCAGCTCCCTCGGGAGTAGCGGCCACGCTGGAACAGATACGCAGTATTTT. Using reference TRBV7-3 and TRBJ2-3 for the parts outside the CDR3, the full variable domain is GAGVSQTPSNKVTEKGKYVELRCDPISGHTALYWYRQSLGQGPEFLIYFQGTGAADDSGLPNDRFFAVRPEGSVSTLKIQRTERGDSAVYLCASSSLGSSGHAGTDTQYFGPGTRLTVL.

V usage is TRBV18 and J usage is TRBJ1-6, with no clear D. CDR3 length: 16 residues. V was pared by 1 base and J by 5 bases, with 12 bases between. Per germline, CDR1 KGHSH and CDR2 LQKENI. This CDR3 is CASSPQDGENNSPLHF. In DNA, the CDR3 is TGTGCCAGCTCACCACAGGACGGAGAGAATAATTCACCCCTCCACTTT.

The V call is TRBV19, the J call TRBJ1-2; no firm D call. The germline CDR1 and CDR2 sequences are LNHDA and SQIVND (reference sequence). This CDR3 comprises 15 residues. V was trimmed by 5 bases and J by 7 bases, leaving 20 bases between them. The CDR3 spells CASSVNTDTLVGYTF. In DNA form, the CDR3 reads TGTGCCAGTAGTGTAAACACTGACACCCTGGTTGGCTACACCTTC. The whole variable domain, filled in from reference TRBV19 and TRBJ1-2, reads DGGITQSPKYLFRKEGQNVTLSCEQNLNHDAMYWYRQDPGQGLRLIYYSQIVNDFQKGDIAEGYSVSREKKESFPLTVTSAQKNPTAFYLCASSVNTDTLVGYTFGSGTRLTVV.

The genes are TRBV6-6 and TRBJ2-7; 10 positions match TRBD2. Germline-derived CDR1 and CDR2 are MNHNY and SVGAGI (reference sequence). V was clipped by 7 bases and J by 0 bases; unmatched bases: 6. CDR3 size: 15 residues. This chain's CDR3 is CASTQTSGNSYEQYF. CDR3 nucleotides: TGTGCCAGCACTCAAACTAGCGGGAACTCCTACGAGCAGTACTTC.

The CDR3 is CATSRDPPETQYF. The CDR3 DNA sequence: TGTGCCACCAGCAGAGATCCACCTGAGACCCAGTACTTC. The V gene is TRBV15, the J gene TRBJ2-5, with D hard to call. The CDR3 spans 13 residues. The germline CDR1 and CDR2 sequences are LNHNV and YYDKDF (reference sequence). Between the trimmed V and J ends, which lost 0 bases and 5 bases, there was a span of 7 bases.

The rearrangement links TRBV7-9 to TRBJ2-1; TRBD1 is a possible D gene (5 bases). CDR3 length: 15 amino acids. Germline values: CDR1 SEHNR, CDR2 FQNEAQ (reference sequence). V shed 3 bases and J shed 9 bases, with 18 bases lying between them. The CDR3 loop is CASSFSRINRGEQFF. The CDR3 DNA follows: TGTGCCAGCAGCTTCTCCCGTATTAATAGGGGTGAGCAGTTCTTC.

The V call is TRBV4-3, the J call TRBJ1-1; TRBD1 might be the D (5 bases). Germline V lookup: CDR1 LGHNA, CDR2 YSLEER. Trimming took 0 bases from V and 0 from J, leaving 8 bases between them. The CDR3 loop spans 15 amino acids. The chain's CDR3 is CASSQDQGVNTEAFF. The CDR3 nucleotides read TGCGCCAGCAGCCAAGATCAGGGTGTGAACACTGAAGCTTTCTTT.

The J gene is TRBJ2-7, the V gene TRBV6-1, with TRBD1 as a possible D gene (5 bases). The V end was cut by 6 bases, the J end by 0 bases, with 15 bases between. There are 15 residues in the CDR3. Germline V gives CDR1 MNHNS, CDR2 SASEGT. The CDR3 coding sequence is TGTGCCAGCAGAAAACAGGAAAAGTACTCCTACGAGCAGTACTTC. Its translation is CASRKQEKYSYEQYF.

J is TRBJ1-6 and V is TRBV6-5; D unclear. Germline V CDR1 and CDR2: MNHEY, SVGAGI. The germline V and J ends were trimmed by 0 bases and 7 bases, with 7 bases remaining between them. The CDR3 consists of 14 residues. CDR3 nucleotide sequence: TGTGCCAGCAGTTACTCACGCAGAAATTCACCCCTCCACTTT. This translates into CASSYSRRNSPLHF.

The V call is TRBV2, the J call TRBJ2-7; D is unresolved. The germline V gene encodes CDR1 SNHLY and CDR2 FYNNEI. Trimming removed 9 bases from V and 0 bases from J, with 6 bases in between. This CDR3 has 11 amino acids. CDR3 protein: CASCYSYEQYF. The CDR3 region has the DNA TGTGCCAGTTGTTACTCCTACGAGCAGTACTTC.

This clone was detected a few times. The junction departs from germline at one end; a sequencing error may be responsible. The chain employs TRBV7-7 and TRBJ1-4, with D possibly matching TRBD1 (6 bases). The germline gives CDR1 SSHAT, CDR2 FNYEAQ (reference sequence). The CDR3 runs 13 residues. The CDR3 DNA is TGTGCTAGCAGCTCAACAGGGAATGAAAAACTGTTTTTT. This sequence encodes CASSSTGNEKLFF.

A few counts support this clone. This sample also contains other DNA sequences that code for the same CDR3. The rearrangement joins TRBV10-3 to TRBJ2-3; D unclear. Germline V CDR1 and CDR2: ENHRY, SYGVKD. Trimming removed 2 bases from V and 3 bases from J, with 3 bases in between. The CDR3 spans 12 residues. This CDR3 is CAISERTDTQYF. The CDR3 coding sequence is TGTGCCATCAGTGAGAGGACAGATACGCAGTATTTT.

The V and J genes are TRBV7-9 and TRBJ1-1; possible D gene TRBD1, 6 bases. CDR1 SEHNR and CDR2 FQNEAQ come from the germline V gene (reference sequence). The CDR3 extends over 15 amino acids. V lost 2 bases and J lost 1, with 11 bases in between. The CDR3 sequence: CASSLIRGANTEAFF. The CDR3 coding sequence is TGTGCCAGCAGCTTAATCCGGGGGGCGAACACTGAAGCTTTCTTT.

CDR3 DNA: TGTGCCAGCGCGAGGGGACAGCTCAACACCGGGGAGCTGTTTTTT. This sequence encodes CASARGQLNTGELFF. This chain links TRBV6-1 with TRBJ2-2; 7 nucleotides match TRBD1. Per the germline V gene, CDR1 is MNHNS and CDR2 is SASEGT. Trimming took 8 bases from V and 2 from J; bases not matched to a gene: 8. This CDR3 is built from 15 residues.

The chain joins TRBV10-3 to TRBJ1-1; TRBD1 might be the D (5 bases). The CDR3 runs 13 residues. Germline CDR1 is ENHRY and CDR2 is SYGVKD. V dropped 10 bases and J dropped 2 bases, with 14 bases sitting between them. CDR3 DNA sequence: TGTGCCACCGGAGAGGGGCGAAACACTGAAGCTTTCTTT. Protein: CATGEGRNTEAFF.

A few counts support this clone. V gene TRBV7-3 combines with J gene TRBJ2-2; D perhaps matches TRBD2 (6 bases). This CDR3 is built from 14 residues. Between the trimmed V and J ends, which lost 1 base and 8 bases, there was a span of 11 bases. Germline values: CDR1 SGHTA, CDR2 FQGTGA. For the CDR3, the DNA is TGTGCCAGCAGCTTAAGCGGGACGGCTGGGGAGCTGTTTTTT. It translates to CASSLSGTAGELFF.

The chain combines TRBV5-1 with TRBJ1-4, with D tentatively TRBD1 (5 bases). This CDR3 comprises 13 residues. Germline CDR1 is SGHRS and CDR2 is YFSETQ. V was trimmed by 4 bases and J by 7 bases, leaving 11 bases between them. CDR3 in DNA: TGCGCCAGCAGCCCGGGACCAGGTGAAAAACTGTTTTTT. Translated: CASSPGPGEKLFF. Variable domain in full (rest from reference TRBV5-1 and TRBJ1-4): KAGVTQTPRYLIKTRGQQVTLSCSPISGHRSVSWYQQTPGQGLQFLFEYFSETQRNKGNFPGRFSGRQFSNSRSEMNVSTLELGDSALYLCASSPGPGEKLFFGSGTQLSVL.

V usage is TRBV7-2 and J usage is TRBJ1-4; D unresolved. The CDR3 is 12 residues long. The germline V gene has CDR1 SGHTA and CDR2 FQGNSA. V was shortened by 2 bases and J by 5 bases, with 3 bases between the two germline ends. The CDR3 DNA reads TGTGCCAGCAGCTTAATAAATGAAAAACTGTTTTTT. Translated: CASSLINEKLFF.

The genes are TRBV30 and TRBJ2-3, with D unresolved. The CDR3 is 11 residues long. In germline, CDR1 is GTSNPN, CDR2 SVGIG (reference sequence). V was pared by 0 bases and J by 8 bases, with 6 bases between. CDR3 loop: CAWSVGVTQYF. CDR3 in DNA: TGTGCCTGGAGTGTTGGGGTTACGCAGTATTTT.